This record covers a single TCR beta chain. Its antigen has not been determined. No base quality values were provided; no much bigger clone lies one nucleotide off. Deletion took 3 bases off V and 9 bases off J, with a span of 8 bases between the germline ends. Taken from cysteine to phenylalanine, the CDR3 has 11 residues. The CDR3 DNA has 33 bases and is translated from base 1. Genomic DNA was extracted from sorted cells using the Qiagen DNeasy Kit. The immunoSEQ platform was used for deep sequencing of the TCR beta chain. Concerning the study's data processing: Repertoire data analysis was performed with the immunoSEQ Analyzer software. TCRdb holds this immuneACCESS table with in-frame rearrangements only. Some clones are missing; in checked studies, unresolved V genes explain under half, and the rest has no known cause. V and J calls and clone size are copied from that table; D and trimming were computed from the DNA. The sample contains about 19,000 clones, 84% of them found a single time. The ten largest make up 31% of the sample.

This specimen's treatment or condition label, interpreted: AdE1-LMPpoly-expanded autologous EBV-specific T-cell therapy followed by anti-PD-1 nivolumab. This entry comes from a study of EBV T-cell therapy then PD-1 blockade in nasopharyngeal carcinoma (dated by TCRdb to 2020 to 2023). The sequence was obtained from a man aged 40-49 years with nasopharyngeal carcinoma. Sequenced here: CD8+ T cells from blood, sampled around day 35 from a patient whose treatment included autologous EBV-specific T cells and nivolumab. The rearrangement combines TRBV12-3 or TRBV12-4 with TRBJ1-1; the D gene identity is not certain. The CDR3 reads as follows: CASSFPGKAFF. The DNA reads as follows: TGTGCCAGCAGTTTCCCCGGGAAAGCTTTCTTT.